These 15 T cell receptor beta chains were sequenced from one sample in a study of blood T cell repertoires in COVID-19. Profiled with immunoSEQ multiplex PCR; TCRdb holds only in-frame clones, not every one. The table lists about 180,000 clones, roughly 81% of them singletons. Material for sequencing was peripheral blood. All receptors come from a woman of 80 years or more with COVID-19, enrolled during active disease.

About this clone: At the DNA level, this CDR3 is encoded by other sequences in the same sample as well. CDR3 loop: CASSPGQTNYGYTF. CDR3 nucleotide sequence: TGTGCCAGCTCACCCGGACAGACAAACTATGGCTACACCTTC. The chain carries TRBV18 and TRBJ1-2; perhaps TRBD1 as D (6 bases). V was clipped by 3 bases and J by 2 bases, with 10 bases between them. The CDR3 runs to 14 residues. Germline CDR1 reads KGHSH; CDR2 reads LQKENI.

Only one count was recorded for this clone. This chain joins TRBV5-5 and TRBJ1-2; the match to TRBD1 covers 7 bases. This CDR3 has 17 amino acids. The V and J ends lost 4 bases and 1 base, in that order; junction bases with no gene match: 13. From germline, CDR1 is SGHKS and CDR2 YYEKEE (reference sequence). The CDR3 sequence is CASSPRQGGSLNYGYTF. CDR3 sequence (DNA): TGTGCCAGCAGCCCTCGACAGGGCGGAAGCCTTAACTATGGCTACACCTTC. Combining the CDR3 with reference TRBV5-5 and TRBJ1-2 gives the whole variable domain DAGVTQSPTHLIKTRGQQVTLRCSPISGHKSVSWYQQVLGQGPQFIFQYYEKEERGRGNFPDRFSARQFPNYSSELNVNALLLGDSALYLCASSPRQGGSLNYGYTFGSGTRLTVV.

The CDR3 DNA sequence: TGCAGCGTTGATGCTACAGGGGTAGATACGCAGTATTTT. Translation gives CSVDATGVDTQYF. The rearrangement joins TRBV29-1 to TRBJ2-3; 7 bases are a match to TRBD1. V dropped 3 bases and J dropped 5; count of bases not matched to a gene: 5. The germline V gene has CDR1 SQVTM and CDR2 ANQGSEA. The CDR3 totals 13 residues.

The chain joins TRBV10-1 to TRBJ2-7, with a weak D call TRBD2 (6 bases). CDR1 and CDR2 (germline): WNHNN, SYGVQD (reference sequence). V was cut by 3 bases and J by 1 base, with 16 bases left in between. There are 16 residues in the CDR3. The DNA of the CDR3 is TGCGCCAGCAGTGAACGGGCAGGGAGGTCGTCCTACGAGCAGTACTTC. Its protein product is CASSERAGRSSYEQYF.

CDR3 sequence: CARSRPDRGDIQYF. In DNA form, the CDR3 reads TGTGCCAGAAGCCGCCCCGACAGGGGTGACATTCAGTACTTC. The J gene is TRBJ2-4, the V gene TRBV5-3; 8 bases agree with TRBD1. TRBV5-3 is reported as an ORF; its role is uncertain. The CDR3 has 14 residues. V gave up 4 bases and J gave up 8 bases; unmatched junction bases: 8.

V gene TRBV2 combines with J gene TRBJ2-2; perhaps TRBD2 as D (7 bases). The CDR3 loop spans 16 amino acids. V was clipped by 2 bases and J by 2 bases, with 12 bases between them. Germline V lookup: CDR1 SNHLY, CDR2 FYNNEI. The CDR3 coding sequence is TGTGCCAGCAGTGAAATGGGGGGGCCTAACACCGGGGAGCTGTTTTTT. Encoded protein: CASSEMGGPNTGELFF.

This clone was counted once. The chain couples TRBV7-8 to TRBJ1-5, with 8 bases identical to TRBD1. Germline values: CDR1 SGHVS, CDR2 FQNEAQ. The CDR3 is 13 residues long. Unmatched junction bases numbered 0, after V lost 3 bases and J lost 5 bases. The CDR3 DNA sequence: TGTGCCAGCAGCTTGGGACAGGATCAGCCCCAGCATTTT. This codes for CASSLGQDQPQHF.

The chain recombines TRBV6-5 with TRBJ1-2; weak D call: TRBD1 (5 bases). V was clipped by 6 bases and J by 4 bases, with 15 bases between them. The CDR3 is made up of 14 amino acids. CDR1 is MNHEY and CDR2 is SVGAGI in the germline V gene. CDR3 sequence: CASRSQGPSYGYTF. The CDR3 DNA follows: TGTGCCAGCAGGTCCCAGGGCCCCAGCTATGGCTACACCTTC.

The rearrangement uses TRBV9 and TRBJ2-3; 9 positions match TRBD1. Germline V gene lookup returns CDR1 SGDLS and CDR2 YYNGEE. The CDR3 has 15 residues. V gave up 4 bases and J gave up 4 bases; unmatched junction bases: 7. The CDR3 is CASSYRGLEADTQYF. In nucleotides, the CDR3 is TGTGCCAGCAGCTACAGGGGGCTCGAGGCAGATACGCAGTATTTT.

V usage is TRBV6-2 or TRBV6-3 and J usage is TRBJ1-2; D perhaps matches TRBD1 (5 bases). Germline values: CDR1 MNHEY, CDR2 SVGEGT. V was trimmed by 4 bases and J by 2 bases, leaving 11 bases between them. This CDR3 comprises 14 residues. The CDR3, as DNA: TGTGCCAGCAGTTGGCTAACAGGAAACTATGGCTACACCTTC. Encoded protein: CASSWLTGNYGYTF.

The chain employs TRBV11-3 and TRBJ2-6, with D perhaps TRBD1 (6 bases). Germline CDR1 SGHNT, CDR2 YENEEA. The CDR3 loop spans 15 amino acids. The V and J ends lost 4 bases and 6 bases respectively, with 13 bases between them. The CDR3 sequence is CASSSYRVAANVLTF. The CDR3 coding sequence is TGTGCCAGCAGCTCATACAGGGTAGCGGCCAACGTCCTGACTTTC.

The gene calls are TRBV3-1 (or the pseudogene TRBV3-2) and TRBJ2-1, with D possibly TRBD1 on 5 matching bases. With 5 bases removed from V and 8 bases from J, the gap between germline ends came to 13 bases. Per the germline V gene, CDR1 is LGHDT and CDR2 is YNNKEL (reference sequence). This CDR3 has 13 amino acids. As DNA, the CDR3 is TGTGCCAGCAGCTTCCGGCAGGGCCATGAGCAGTTCTTC. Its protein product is CASSFRQGHEQFF.

In DNA, the CDR3 is TGTGCCAGCTCCCCGGGACAGGGGGCCACCTACGAGCAGTACTTC. This translates into CASSPGQGATYEQYF. The chain carries TRBV18 and TRBJ2-7; 12 positions agree with TRBD1. The CDR3 spans 15 residues. CDR1 KGHSH and CDR2 LQKENI come from the germline V gene. Losses at the gene ends were 6 bases for V and 2 bases for J; bases not matched to a gene: 5.

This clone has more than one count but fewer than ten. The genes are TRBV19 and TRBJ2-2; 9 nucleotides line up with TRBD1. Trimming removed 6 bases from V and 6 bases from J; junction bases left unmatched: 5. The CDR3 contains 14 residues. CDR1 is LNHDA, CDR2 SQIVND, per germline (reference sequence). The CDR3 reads CASSRTGVAGELFF. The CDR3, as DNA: TGTGCCAGTAGCCGGACAGGGGTAGCCGGGGAGCTGTTTTTT.

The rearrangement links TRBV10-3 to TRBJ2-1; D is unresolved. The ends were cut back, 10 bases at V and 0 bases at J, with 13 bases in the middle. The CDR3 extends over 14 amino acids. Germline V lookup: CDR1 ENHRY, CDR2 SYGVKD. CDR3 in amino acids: CANSNSSSYNEQFF. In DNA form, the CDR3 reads TGTGCCAACTCAAACAGTAGCTCCTACAATGAGCAGTTCTTC.